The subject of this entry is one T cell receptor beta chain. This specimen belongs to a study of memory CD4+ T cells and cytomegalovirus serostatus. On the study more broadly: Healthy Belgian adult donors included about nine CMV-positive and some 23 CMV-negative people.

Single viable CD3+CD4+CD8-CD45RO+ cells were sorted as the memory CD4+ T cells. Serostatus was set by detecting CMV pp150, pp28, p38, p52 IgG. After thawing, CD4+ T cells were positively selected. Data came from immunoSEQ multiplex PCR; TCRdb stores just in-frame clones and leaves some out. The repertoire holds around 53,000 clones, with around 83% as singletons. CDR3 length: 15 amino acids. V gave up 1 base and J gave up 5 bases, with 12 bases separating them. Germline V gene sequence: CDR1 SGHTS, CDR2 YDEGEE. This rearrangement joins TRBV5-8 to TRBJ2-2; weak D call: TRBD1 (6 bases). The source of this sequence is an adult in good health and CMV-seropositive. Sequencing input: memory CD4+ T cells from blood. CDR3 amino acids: CASSLRTDFTGELFF. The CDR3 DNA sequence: TGTGCCAGCAGCTTGAGGACAGACTTTACCGGGGAGCTGTTTTTT.